The clone carrying this T cell receptor beta chain was observed a handful of times. From the 5' RACE reads, TCRdb called clonotypes with MiXCR, one entry per CDR3 protein. The repertoire holds 200,000 to 250,000 distinct CDR3 sequences, with around 24% as singletons. This specimen belongs to a study of CD8 T cells in ankylosing spondylitis. Trimming took off 3 bases at V and 2 bases at J, with 16 bases between the two ends. CDR1 is SGHTA, CDR2 FQGNSA, per germline. CDR3 length: 16 amino acids. The specimen sequenced was blood, either unsorted or a sorted T cell fraction (not recorded which). The clonotype comes from a male donor with ankylosing spondylitis or in good health (not recorded which). The chain combines TRBV7-2 with TRBJ2-5; TRBD1 might be the D (7 bases). CDR3 residues: CASSLWAGGRQETQYF. For the CDR3, the DNA is TGTGCCAGCAGCTTGTGGGCAGGGGGGAGGCAAGAGACCCAGTACTTC. The full variable domain, in which reference TRBV7-2 and TRBJ2-5 provide the parts outside the CDR3, is GAGVSQSPSNKVTEKGKDVELRCDPISGHTALYWYRQSLGQGLEFLIYFQGNSAPDKSGLPSDRFSAERTGGSVSTLTIQRTQQEDSAVYLCASSLWAGGRQETQYFGPGTRLLVL.